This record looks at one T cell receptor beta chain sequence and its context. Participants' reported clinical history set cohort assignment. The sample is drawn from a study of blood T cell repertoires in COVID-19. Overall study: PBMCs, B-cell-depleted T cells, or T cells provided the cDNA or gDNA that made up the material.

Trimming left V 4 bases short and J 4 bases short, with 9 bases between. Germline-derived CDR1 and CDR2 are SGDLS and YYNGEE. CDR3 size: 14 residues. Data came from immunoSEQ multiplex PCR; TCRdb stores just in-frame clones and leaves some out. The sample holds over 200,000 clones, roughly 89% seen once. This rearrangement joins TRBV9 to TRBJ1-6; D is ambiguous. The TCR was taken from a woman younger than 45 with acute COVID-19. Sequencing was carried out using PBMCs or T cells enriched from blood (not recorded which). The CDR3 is CASSLAEYNSPLHF. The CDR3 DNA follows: TGTGCCAGCAGCCTGGCGGAGTATAATTCACCCCTCCACTTT.